These 24 T cell receptor beta chains were all obtained from the same sample, sequenced in a study of T cells after yellow fever vaccination (dated by TCRdb to about 2019). Receptors were amplified or captured by 5' RACE. For sequencing, an Illumina HiSeq 2500 was employed. Using fastp at Q25 and MiXCR, TCRdb reprocessed the public reads and kept productive beta chains. Rows matching on CDR3 protein sequence are summarized as one entry with the most common DNA and genes. Counted in this sample were around 310,000 distinct CDR3 sequences; approximately 9% of them appeared once. Around 17% of the sample is taken by the ten largest. The treatment or condition tag for this specimen amounts to: live attenuated yellow fever vaccine strain. The sequencing used PBMCs, collected on the day of the first yellow fever vaccination. The receptors shown here come from a man between 18 and 35 years old who received the YFV17D yellow fever vaccine.

This clonotype was seen a few times. V is TRBV12-3 or TRBV12-4 and J is TRBJ2-3; 9 bases line up with TRBD1. The CDR3 runs to 14 residues. V shed 6 bases, J shed 11 bases, and the junction held 12 bases outside the gene matches. CDR3 DNA sequence: TGTGCCAGCAGGTGGACAGGGGCCGTATTCAGGCAGTATTTT. Encoded protein: CASRWTGAVFRQYF.

This clonotype was found a few times. The chain links TRBV5-1 to TRBJ2-1; D perhaps matches TRBD1 (5 bases). Germline V lookup: CDR1 SGHRS, CDR2 YFSETQ. CDR3 length equals 14 residues. The V gene lost 2 bases and the J gene lost 6 bases, with 12 bases spanning the gap. CDR3 in DNA: TGCGCCAGCAGCTTCTCGCAGGGAAGCAATGAGCAGTTCTTC. It is translated as CASSFSQGSNEQFF.

This clonotype was recorded many times. The rearrangement links TRBV10-3 to TRBJ1-6, with 7 nucleotides matching TRBD1. Per the germline V gene, CDR1 is ENHRY and CDR2 is SYGVKD. CDR3 length: 15 residues. V was clipped by 6 bases and J by 6 bases; unmatched bases: 8. CDR3 in DNA: TGTGCCATCAGGGAACAGGGGATGCTTAATTCACCCCTCCACTTT. This translates into CAIREQGMLNSPLHF.

This clonotype was found a few times. The chain employs TRBV11-2 and TRBJ1-2; 8 bases agree with TRBD1. The germline gives CDR1 SGHAT, CDR2 FQNNGV. V lost 5 bases, J lost 3 bases, and 8 bases stayed unmatched. The CDR3 has 15 residues. CDR3: CASSTRTGTHYGYTF. CDR3 DNA sequence: TGTGCCAGCAGCACGAGGACAGGGACCCACTATGGCTACACCTTC. The full variable domain, rest sourced from reference TRBV11-2 and TRBJ1-2, is EAGVAQSPRYKIIEKRQSVAFWCNPISGHATLYWYQQILGQGPKLLIQFQNNGVVDDSQLPKDRFSAERLKGVDSTLKIQPAKLEDSAVYLCASSTRTGTHYGYTFGSGTRLTVV.

This chain connects TRBV4-1 to TRBJ1-1; D uncertain. The CDR3 has 14 amino acids. V lost 0 bases and J lost 4, with 9 bases in between. Germline CDR1 reads MGHRA; CDR2 reads YSYEKL. The DNA of the CDR3 is TGCGCCAGCAGCCAAGATGCCGTACCCACTGAAGCTTTCTTT. Translating gives CASSQDAVPTEAFF.

V usage is TRBV20-1 and J usage is TRBJ2-4; TRBD1 is a possible D gene (6 bases). The ends were cut back, 3 bases at V and 0 bases at J, with 12 bases in the middle. The V gene's germline CDR1 is DFQATT and CDR2 SNEGSKA (reference sequence). The CDR3 has 15 residues. The DNA of the CDR3 is TGCAGTGCTAGGGACAGTGAGCTAGCCAAAAACATTCAGTACTTC. Protein product: CSARDSELAKNIQYF.

This clonotype was seen only a few times. The rearrangement uses TRBV6-1 and TRBJ1-6, with D maybe TRBD1 (5 bases). CDR1 and CDR2 (germline): MNHNS, SASEGT. This CDR3 comprises 13 residues. Trimming cost V 5 bases and J 9 bases, with 11 bases left between them. CDR3 DNA: TGTGCCAGCAGTACAACCGGGACTTCACCCCTCCACTTT. This gives the protein CASSTTGTSPLHF.

This clonotype was recorded a few times. The chain joins TRBV15 to TRBJ2-3; 7 bases agree with TRBD1. The germline V gene has CDR1 LNHNV and CDR2 YYDKDF (reference sequence). Trimming cost V 2 bases and J 5 bases; bases outside gene matches: 1. CDR3 length: 13 amino acids. The CDR3 region is CATSRNRGDTQYF. The CDR3 DNA is TGTGCCACCAGCAGAAACAGGGGAGATACGCAGTATTTT.

A few counts support this clonotype. The chain has TRBV19 and TRBJ2-7; 9 nucleotides match TRBD1. This CDR3 has 15 amino acids. V was clipped by 6 bases and J by 1 base; unmatched bases: 7. CDR1 is LNHDA and CDR2 is SQIVND in the germline V gene (reference sequence). The CDR3 protein is CASSAGTGPSYEQYV. The CDR3 DNA follows: TGTGCCAGTAGCGCCGGGACAGGGCCGTCCTACGAGCAGTACGTC.

The gene calls are TRBV24-1 and TRBJ2-1; D uncertain. Trimming removed 0 bases from V and 9 bases from J, with 5 bases in between. The CDR3 runs 12 residues. From germline, CDR1 is KGHDR and CDR2 SFDVKD. CDR3: CATSDLDREQFF. The DNA for the CDR3 is TGTGCCACCAGTGATTTGGATCGTGAGCAGTTCTTC.

This clonotype was found a few times. The rearrangement uses TRBV14 and TRBJ1-2; maybe TRBD1 (6 bases). The germline V and J ends were trimmed by 4 bases and 5 bases, with 14 bases remaining between them. This CDR3 is built from 14 residues. CDR1 SGHDN and CDR2 FVKESK come from the germline V gene. CDR3 loop: CASSPPGTQYGYTF. CDR3 bases: TGTGCCAGCAGCCCTCCCGGGACACAATATGGCTACACCTTC.

This chain connects TRBV19 to TRBJ1-1, with no clear D. The CDR3 contains 15 residues. Trimming removed 6 bases from V and 5 bases from J, with 19 bases in between. Germline assignment: CDR1 LNHDA and CDR2 SQIVND (reference sequence). CDR3 bases: TGTGCCAGTAGCGTGGAGGGATGGTCGGGTACTGAAGCTTTCTTT. Residues: CASSVEGWSGTEAFF.

This clonotype has a handful of counts. The rearrangement joins TRBV6-1 to TRBJ1-2; D is ambiguous. V was cut by 0 bases and J by 4 bases, with 12 bases left in between. CDR1 is MNHNS, CDR2 SASEGT, per germline. The CDR3 length is 15 residues. The CDR3 protein is CASSEALGRVYGYTF. The CDR3 DNA reads as TGTGCCAGCAGTGAAGCATTGGGCAGAGTCTATGGCTACACCTTC.

V is TRBV30 and J is TRBJ2-1; 10 nucleotides line up with TRBD2. CDR1 GTSNPN and CDR2 SVGIG come from the germline V gene (reference sequence). The CDR3 is 14 amino acids. With 2 bases clipped from V and 8 bases from J, the junction kept 6 bases outside the gene matches. CDR3 coding DNA: TGTGCCTGGAGTCCAAGCGGGGGGGCCGATGAGCAGTTCTTC. Translation: CAWSPSGGADEQFF.

The table lists this clonotype with a few counts. The chain uses TRBV9 and TRBJ1-1; a weak D match, TRBD1 (5 bases). Germline CDR1 and CDR2: SGDLS and YYNGEE. CDR3 length: 13 residues. Trimming removed 0 bases at V and 8 bases at J, with 11 bases between. The CDR3 DNA reads as TGTGCCAGCAGCGTAGTCTCGCAGGGAGAAGCTTTCTTT. Translated, it gives CASSVVSQGEAFF. Combining the CDR3 with reference TRBV9 and TRBJ1-1 gives the whole variable domain DSGVTQTPKHLITATGQRVTLRCSPRSGDLSVYWYQQSLDQGLQFLIQYYNGEERAKGNILERFSAQQFPDLHSELNLSSLELGDSALYFCASSVVSQGEAFFGQGTRLTVV.

This clonotype was seen a handful of times. The genes are TRBV12-5 and TRBJ2-3; 7 bases fit TRBD2. The V segment lost 6 bases and the J segment 4 bases; nucleotides outside the gene matches: 7. CDR1 is LGHNT, CDR2 FRNRAP, per germline. This CDR3 is 14 amino acids long. In DNA, the CDR3 is TGTGCTAGTGGCCAAACTAGCGTAGCAGATACGCAGTATTTT. It specifies CASGQTSVADTQYF.

This clonotype appeared a few times. The V and J genes are TRBV27 and TRBJ2-7, with 9 bases aligning to TRBD1. V lost 5 bases to trimming and J lost 3 bases; unmatched junction nucleotides: 5. The CDR3 length is 14 residues. Germline V CDR1 and CDR2: MNHEY, SMNVEV (reference sequence). The CDR3 sequence: CASSPGTGIYEQYV. DNA of the CDR3: TGTGCCAGCAGTCCTGGGACAGGGATCTACGAGCAGTACGTC.

The chain joins TRBV15 to TRBJ1-2; no clear D gene. Per germline, CDR1 LNHNV and CDR2 YYDKDF (reference sequence). The CDR3 has 13 residues. Trimming stripped 5 bases from V and 6 bases from J, with 13 bases between. As DNA, the CDR3 is TGTGCCACCAGCTCAGAGGTCCAAAATGGCTACACCTTC. It is translated as CATSSEVQNGYTF.

This clonotype was detected only a few times. CDR3 coding DNA: TGTGCCAGCAGCTCCACCGGGAGGGGCCAAGAGACCCAGTACTTC. Translating gives CASSSTGRGQETQYF. The chain couples TRBV5-4 to TRBJ2-5, with TRBD2 matching 8 bases. The ends lost 3 bases at V and 1 base at J; junction bases unmatched: 5. The germline V gene has CDR1 SGHNT and CDR2 YYREEE (reference sequence). The CDR3 extends over 15 amino acids.

The chain carries TRBV11-2 and TRBJ2-1; D gene ambiguous. The CDR3 is 15 amino acids. Germline values: CDR1 SGHAT, CDR2 FQNNGV. Deletions cut 4 bases from V and 0 bases from J, with 10 bases between. Written as DNA, the CDR3 is TGTGCCAGCAGCTCTTGGGCTAGCTCCTACAATGAGCAGTTCTTC. As protein: CASSSWASSYNEQFF.

The chain recombines TRBV5-1 with TRBJ2-5, with 9 positions matching TRBD2. This CDR3 spans 17 amino acids. Germline lookup yields CDR1 SGHRS and CDR2 YFSETQ. V shed 1 base, J shed 5 bases, and the junction held 12 bases outside the gene matches. The DNA for the CDR3 is TGCGCCAGCAGCTTGTCCGCCGGCGGGGGGGCAAGTGAGACCCAGTACTTC. It encodes CASSLSAGGGASETQYF.

The table lists this clonotype with many counts. V usage is TRBV7-2 and J usage is TRBJ1-4; the D is unclear. The ends were cut back, 0 bases at V and 4 bases at J, with 3 bases in the middle. The CDR3 has 13 amino acids. CDR1 and CDR2 (germline): SGHTA, FQGNSA. The CDR3 region has the DNA TGTGCCAGCAGCTTAGCCCTTAATGAAAAACTGTTTTTT. Amino acids: CASSLALNEKLFF.

This sequence joins TRBV7-2 and TRBJ2-7; D gene uncertain. V dropped 0 bases and J dropped 6 bases, with 9 bases sitting between them. The germline V gene encodes CDR1 SGHTA and CDR2 FQGNSA. The CDR3 extends over 13 amino acids. The chain's CDR3 is CASSLARAGEQYF. The CDR3, as DNA: TGTGCCAGCAGCTTAGCCAGAGCCGGCGAGCAGTACTTC.

The chain is built from TRBV11-1 and TRBJ1-6; 10 nucleotides align to TRBD1. The junction had 14 bases not matched to a gene; V was cut back by 5 bases and J by 7 bases. Germline values: CDR1 SGHAT, CDR2 FQDESV (reference sequence). The CDR3 is made up of 18 amino acids. CDR3 region: CASSHPYSGTGENSPLHF. The CDR3 bases are TGTGCCAGCAGCCACCCTTACTCCGGGACAGGGGAGAATTCACCCCTCCACTTT.